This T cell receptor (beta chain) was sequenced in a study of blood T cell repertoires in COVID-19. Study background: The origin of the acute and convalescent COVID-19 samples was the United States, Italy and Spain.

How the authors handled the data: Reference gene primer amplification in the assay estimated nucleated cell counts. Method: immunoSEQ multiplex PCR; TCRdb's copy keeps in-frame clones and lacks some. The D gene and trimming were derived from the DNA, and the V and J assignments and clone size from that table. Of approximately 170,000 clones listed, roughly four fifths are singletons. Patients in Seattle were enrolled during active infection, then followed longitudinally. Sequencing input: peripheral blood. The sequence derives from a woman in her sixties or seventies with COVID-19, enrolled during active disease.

CDR3: CASYRESLNTEAFF. The CDR3 nucleotides are TGTGCCAGTTATCGGGAGTCCCTAAACACTGAAGCTTTCTTT. J is TRBJ1-1 and V is TRBV27, with unresolved D. CDR1 and CDR2 from the germline V gene are MNHEY and SMNVEV (reference sequence). The germline V and J ends were trimmed by 9 bases and 2 bases, with 16 bases remaining between them. The CDR3 length is 14 residues.